A selection of T cell receptor beta chains follows, all from one sample in a study of shared clonotypes between healthy human individuals. Using immunoSEQ multiplex PCR, the repertoire was profiled, and TCRdb retains in-frame clones only, with some absent. The data hold roughly 2.1 million clones, with approximately 94% observed a single time. Sequenced input: naive CD8+ T cells from PBMCs. The receptors originated from a man aged 18 to 30 in good health. Some clones in this sample may be carry-over from other donors' samples. Both conserved end residues are part of each CDR3. The D gene is left open where the match is weak. Clone size is given for some rows only: seen once, a few or many times, or a class if the clone is expanded.

TRBD2,NA,TRBV9,TRBJ2-1,TGTGCCAGCAGCCCCTACCGGACTAGCGGCAGTTACAATGAGCAGTTCTTC,CASSPYRTSGSYNEQFF
NA,NA,TRBV7-8,TRBJ2-3,TGTGCCAGCAGCTGGAGCGGGTTCACAGATACGCAGTATTTT,CASSWSGFTDTQYF
TRBD2,once,TRBV4-1,TRBJ2-7,TGCGCCAGCAGCCAAGATCTACCTAGCGGGAGCTACGAGCAGTACTTC,CASSQDLPSGSYEQYF
TRBD1,NA,TRBV6-5,TRBJ2-5,TGTGCCAGCAGTCAGACAGGGGGTCGGAACTACTTC,CASSQTGGRNYF
NA,NA,TRBV19,TRBJ2-7,TGTGCCAGTAGTTCTGCCCACTCCTCTTACGAGCAGTACTTC,CASSSAHSSYEQYF
TRBD2,NA,TRBV15,TRBJ2-7,TGTGCCACCAGCAGGGCCAAGGTAGCGGGAGTGAACGAGCAGTACTTC,CATSRAKVAGVNEQYF
TRBD1,NA,TRBV5-1,TRBJ1-1,TGCGCCAGCAGCTTGGCCCGGACAGGGGCGCTGAACACTGAAGCTTTCTTT,CASSLARTGALNTEAFF
NA,NA,TRBV10-3,TRBJ2-7,TGTGCCAGCCGAGTCGGTAAACTATCCTACGAGCAGTACTTC,CASRVGKLSYEQYF
NA,NA,TRBV27,TRBJ1-5,TGTGCCAGCAGTTTACCGGGACCTAATCAGCCCCAGCATTTT,CASSLPGPNQPQHF
NA,NA,TRBV9,TRBJ2-3,TGTGCCAGCAGCGTCGGGGCTAGACCCACAGATACGCAGTATTTT,CASSVGARPTDTQYF
TRBD1,NA,TRBV7-8,TRBJ1-1,TGTGCCAGCAGCTTTATACAGGGGGACCGGGACACTGAAGCTTTCTTT,CASSFIQGDRDTEAFF
TRBD1,NA,TRBV7-9,TRBJ2-7,TGTGCCAGCAGCCCCGGGACAGGGACCGCCTACGAGCAGTACTTC,CASSPGTGTAYEQYF
TRBD2,NA,TRBV28,TRBJ2-7,TGTGCCAGCAGTTACTTCGCGGGGGCCTACGAGCAGTACTTC,CASSYFAGAYEQYF
NA,NA,TRBV7-6,TRBJ1-1,TGTGCCAGCAGCCCAGAGGGGTACACTGAAGCTTTCTTT,CASSPEGYTEAFF
TRBD2,NA,TRBV27,TRBJ2-5,TGTGCCAGCAGTTTATCGTATGAGCCTAGCGGACAAGAGACCCAGTACTTC,CASSLSYEPSGQETQYF
NA,NA,TRBV14,TRBJ1-2,TGTGCCAGCAGCTCCTGGACAAGGGGTGGCTACACCTTC,CASSSWTRGGYTF
TRBD1,once,TRBV10-3,TRBJ1-5,TGTGCCATCAGTGGGCAGGGGGCGGATCAGCCCCAGCATTTT,CAISGQGADQPQHF
NA,NA,TRBV27,TRBJ2-1,TGTGCCAGCAGCCTCCGGGCACAGGGGACTTACAATGAGCAGTTCTTC,CASSLRAQGTYNEQFF
NA,NA,TRBV13,TRBJ2-3,TGTGCCAGCAGCCCGGGCAGGGCCACAGATACGCAGTATTTT,CASSPGRATDTQYF
TRBD1,once,TRBV4-1,TRBJ2-7,TGCGCCAGCAGCCAAGAAGGAAGGACAGGGTGGTACGAGCAGTACTTC,CASSQEGRTGWYEQYF